What follows are 6 T cell receptor beta chains derived from one specimen sequenced in a study of long-term antiretroviral therapy in people with HIV. Assay version v3.0 of immunoSEQ was used, and it was run at survey level. Produced via immunoSEQ multiplex PCR; TCRdb's table is partial and in-frame only. The sample carries about 50,000 clones, approximately 79% recorded once. The sequencing here drew on unsorted PBMCs, taken 0.8 years after starting antiretroviral therapy. These receptor sequences come from a woman between 18 and 29 years old with HIV.

This clone occurred once. This chain uses TRBV28 with TRBJ2-1; 10 bases are a match to TRBD1. Germline V gene sequence: CDR1 MDHEN, CDR2 SYDVKM. The ends lost 4 bases at V and 7 bases at J; junction bases unmatched: 10. This CDR3 has 16 residues. CDR3 nucleotides: TGTGCCAGCAGTTCGCTCTCCGGGACAGGGGATAATGAGCAGTTCTTC. Its translation is CASSSLSGTGDNEQFF.

This chain links TRBV6-5 with TRBJ2-7, with a possible D match to TRBD2 (6 bases). Germline lookup yields CDR1 MNHEY and CDR2 SVGAGI. Trimming stripped 5 bases from V and 5 bases from J, with 16 bases between. The CDR3 runs 14 residues. CDR3 loop: CASSTGSGVDEQYF. In DNA form, the CDR3 reads TGTGCCAGCAGTACCGGTTCGGGGGTAGACGAGCAGTACTTC.

V and J are TRBV9 and TRBJ2-3, with D possibly matching TRBD2 (5 bases). The V gene lost 3 bases and the J gene lost 2 bases, with 13 bases spanning the gap. The germline CDR1 and CDR2 sequences are SGDLS and YYNGEE. The CDR3 totals 15 residues. CDR3 DNA: TGTGCCAGCAGCGACGGGGTAGTCCCCACAGATACGCAGTATTTT. It translates to CASSDGVVPTDTQYF. The full variable domain, completed using reference TRBV9 and TRBJ2-3, is DSGVTQTPKHLITATGQRVTLRCSPRSGDLSVYWYQQSLDQGLQFLIQYYNGEERAKGNILERFSAQQFPDLHSELNLSSLELGDSALYFCASSDGVVPTDTQYFGPGTRLTVL.

The chain couples TRBV5-4 to TRBJ2-7; 7 bases align to TRBD1. This CDR3 has 14 residues. From germline, CDR1 is SGHNT and CDR2 YYREEE (reference sequence). V shed 4 bases, J shed 2 bases, and the junction held 6 bases outside the gene matches. CDR3 sequence: CASSPTGRPYEQYF. CDR3 DNA sequence: TGTGCCAGCAGCCCGACAGGGAGACCCTACGAGCAGTACTTC.

The V call is TRBV21-1, the J call TRBJ2-5; the table's D call, TRBD2, was not checked against the DNA. TRBV21-1 has pseudogene status. This CDR3 has 15 amino acids. CDR3 in DNA: TGTGCCAGCCCATGGAGAGCGGCACGACAAGAGACCCAGTACTTC. Protein: CASPWRAARQETQYF.

The chain links TRBV7-2 to TRBJ2-1; TRBD2 agrees at 10 bases. V was pared by 4 bases and J by 7 bases, with 13 bases of the junction left unmatched. The germline V gene encodes CDR1 SGHTA and CDR2 FQGNSA. The CDR3 sequence is 17 residues long. CDR3 loop: CASSSGGASGRVNEQFF. CDR3 sequence (DNA): TGTGCCAGCAGCTCGGGGGGTGCGAGCGGGAGGGTTAATGAGCAGTTCTTC. The complete variable domain, with remaining parts taken from reference TRBV7-2 and TRBJ2-1, reads GAGVSQSPSNKVTEKGKDVELRCDPISGHTALYWYRQSLGQGLEFLIYFQGNSAPDKSGLPSDRFSAERTGGSVSTLTIQRTQQEDSAVYLCASSSGGASGRVNEQFFGPGTRLTVL.